This T cell receptor (beta chain) emerged from a study of blood T cells in healthy people across ages. With a J-beta primer mix and a sample-barcoded 5' primer, a second PCR ran roughly 6 to 11 cycles. A template-switch adaptor that had 12 random nucleotides put a tag on each cDNA molecule. TCRdb ran MiXCR on the 5' RACE reads and lists one entry per CDR3 protein. The sample contains 380,000 or so distinct CDR3 sequences, over 45% of which appear only once. Trimming took 0 bases from V and 6 from J, leaving 9 bases between them. The germline V gene has CDR1 LGHNA and CDR2 YNFKEQ. The CDR3 length is 14 residues.

The V gene is TRBV4-2, the J gene TRBJ2-1; D not resolved. Source material: blood. The TCR was taken from a man in his 60s in good health. CDR3 region: CASSQDLGRNEQFF. In nucleotides, the CDR3 is TGTGCCAGCAGCCAAGACCTCGGTCGCAATGAGCAGTTCTTC.